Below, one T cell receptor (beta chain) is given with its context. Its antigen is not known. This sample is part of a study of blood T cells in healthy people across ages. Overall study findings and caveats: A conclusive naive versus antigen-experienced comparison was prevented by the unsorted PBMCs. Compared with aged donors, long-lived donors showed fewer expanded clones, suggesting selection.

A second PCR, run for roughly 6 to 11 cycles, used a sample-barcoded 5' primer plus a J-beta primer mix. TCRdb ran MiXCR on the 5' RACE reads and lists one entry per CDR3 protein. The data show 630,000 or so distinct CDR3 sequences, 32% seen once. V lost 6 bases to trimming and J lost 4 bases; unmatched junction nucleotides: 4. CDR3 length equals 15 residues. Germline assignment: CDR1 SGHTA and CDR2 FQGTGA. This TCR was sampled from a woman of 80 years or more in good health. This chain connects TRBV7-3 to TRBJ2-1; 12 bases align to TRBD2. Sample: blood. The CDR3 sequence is CASRFTSGGYNEQFF. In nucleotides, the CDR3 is TGTGCCAGCAGATTTACTAGCGGGGGGTACAATGAGCAGTTCTTC.